One TCR beta chain is described in this entry. Its target is unknown. Using immunoSEQ multiplex PCR, the repertoire was profiled, and TCRdb retains in-frame clones only, with some absent. The table includes fewer than 100,000 clones, roughly nine tenths detected once. The sample comes from a study of PD-1 blockade in classical Hodgkin lymphoma. Study observations and caveats: Unlike CD8+ TCR diversity, which did not rise significantly by C4D1, CD4+ TCR diversity did. Compared with healthy donors, newly diagnosed patients reportedly showed lower baseline TCR diversity. Patients starting nivolumab under 1 year after ASCT were excluded.

All trial patients relapsed after autologous stem cell transplantation. The CDR3 is made up of 15 amino acids. Trimming removed 3 bases from V and 8 bases from J; junction bases left unmatched: 10. From germline, CDR1 is SNHLY and CDR2 FYNNEI. The chain links TRBV2 to TRBJ2-1; TRBD2 matches 7 bases. This receptor was obtained from a human donor with classical Hodgkin lymphoma. Sequencing used peripheral blood mononuclear cells (PBMCs), obtained at baseline. The CDR3 region is CASSETRTRGDEQFF. The CDR3 region has the DNA TGTGCCAGCAGTGAGACCCGGACTAGAGGGGATGAGCAGTTCTTC.